A selection of T cell receptor beta chains follows, all from one sample in a study of cytomegalovirus exposure and HLA in healthy donors. Generated by immunoSEQ multiplex PCR, the TCRdb table keeps only in-frame clones and is missing some. This repertoire shows more than 130,000 clones, around 73% found once; its top ten account for approximately 15%. The sequenced sample consisted of PBMCs. Receptors originate from a human donor in good health. Each CDR3 is given with its conserved first and last residue. D genes are given only for firm matches. Some rows mark clone size as missing; the rest say once, few, many or name a class of expanded clone.

CDR3 protein: CASSSDRGREKLFF
CDR3 DNA: TGTGCCAGCAGTTCGGACAGGGGGCGAGAAAAACTGTTTTTT
V gene: TRBV6-5
J gene: TRBJ1-4
clone size: few
D gene: TRBD1

CDR3 protein: CASSLTGDYNYGYTF
CDR3 DNA: TGTGCCAGCAGTTTAACCGGGGATTACAACTATGGCTACACCTTC
V gene: TRBV28
J gene: TRBJ1-2
clone size: -
D gene: -

CDR3 protein: CASRQTTGAGGELFF
CDR3 DNA: TGTGCCAGCAGGCAGACCACAGGGGCAGGTGGGGAGCTGTTTTTT
V gene: TRBV2
J gene: TRBJ2-2
clone size: -
D gene: TRBD1

CDR3 protein: CAWSLPNRETQYF
CDR3 DNA: TGTGCCTGGAGCCTACCCAATAGAGAGACCCAGTACTTC
V gene: TRBV30
J gene: TRBJ2-5
clone size: -
D gene: -

CDR3 protein: CASSGGLAGLETQYF
CDR3 DNA: TGTGCCAGCAGCGGAGGACTAGCGGGGTTGGAGACCCAGTACTTC
V gene: TRBV9
J gene: TRBJ2-5
clone size: -
D gene: TRBD2

CDR3 protein: CASSDEGETQYF
CDR3 DNA: TGTGCCAGCAGTGATGAGGGAGAGACCCAGTACTTC
V gene: TRBV2
J gene: TRBJ2-5
clone size: -
D gene: -

CDR3 protein: CASSEYFGNEAFF
CDR3 DNA: TGTGCCAGCAGTGAATATTTCGGGAATGAAGCTTTCTTT
V gene: TRBV25-1
J gene: TRBJ1-1
clone size: -
D gene: -

CDR3 protein: CASNEARGEKLFF
CDR3 DNA: TGTGCCAGCAATGAGGCCAGGGGTGAAAAACTGTTTTTT
V gene: TRBV2
J gene: TRBJ1-4
clone size: -
D gene: -

CDR3 protein: CASSQDIAGGHNEQFF
CDR3 DNA: TGTGCCAGCAGCCAAGATATAGCGGGGGGGCACAATGAGCAGTTCTTC
V gene: TRBV14
J gene: TRBJ2-1
clone size: -
D gene: TRBD2

CDR3 protein: CASTTSGGGWETQYF
CDR3 DNA: TGTGCCAGCACAACTAGCGGGGGGGGTTGGGAGACCCAGTACTTC
V gene: TRBV7-8
J gene: TRBJ2-5
clone size: few
D gene: TRBD2

CDR3 protein: CASSLGTGVGTGELFF
CDR3 DNA: TGTGCCAGCAGCCTCGGGACAGGGGTAGGCACCGGGGAGCTGTTTTTT
V gene: TRBV7-2
J gene: TRBJ2-2
clone size: -
D gene: TRBD1

CDR3 protein: CASSRGQRQETQYF
CDR3 DNA: TGCGCCAGCAGCCGCGGACAGAGACAAGAGACCCAGTACTTC
V gene: TRBV4-1
J gene: TRBJ2-5
clone size: -
D gene: -

CDR3 protein: CASSGRASYEQYF
CDR3 DNA: TGTGCCAGCAGTGGCAGGGCTTCCTACGAGCAGTACTTC
V gene: TRBV2
J gene: TRBJ2-7
clone size: -
D gene: -

CDR3 protein: CASSPWTSTDTQYF
CDR3 DNA: TGTGCCAGCAGTCCATGGACTAGTACAGATACGCAGTATTTT
V gene: TRBV28
J gene: TRBJ2-3
clone size: -
D gene: TRBD2

CDR3 protein: CASNRAGGQPNTGELFF
CDR3 DNA: TGTGCCAGCAACCGAGCGGGAGGGCAACCGAACACCGGGGAGCTGTTTTTT
V gene: TRBV5-4
J gene: TRBJ2-2
clone size: once
D gene: TRBD2

CDR3 protein: CAISESTAKYTF
CDR3 DNA: TGTGCCATCAGTGAGTCGACAGCGAAATACACCTTC
V gene: TRBV10-3
J gene: TRBJ1-2
clone size: -
D gene: -

CDR3 protein: CASSLTTGAEQYF
CDR3 DNA: TGTGCCAGCAGTTTAACTACAGGGGCCGAGCAGTACTTC
V gene: TRBV27
J gene: TRBJ2-7
clone size: -
D gene: TRBD1

CDR3 protein: CASSLGPLRLGSGNTIYF
CDR3 DNA: TGTGCCAGCAGCTTGGGCCCCTTAAGGCTCGGGTCTGGAAACACCATATATTTT
V gene: TRBV5-5
J gene: TRBJ1-3
clone size: -
D gene: -

CDR3 protein: CATETPLGGNTEAFF
CDR3 DNA: TGTGCCACCGAGACACCCCTAGGGGGCAACACTGAAGCTTTCTTT
V gene: TRBV2
J gene: TRBJ1-1
clone size: -
D gene: TRBD1

CDR3 protein: CASAPLDRDYNEQFF
CDR3 DNA: TGTGCCAGTGCCCCCCTGGACAGGGACTACAATGAGCAGTTCTTC
V gene: TRBV19
J gene: TRBJ2-1
clone size: many
D gene: TRBD1

CDR3 protein: CASSLGLADGYEQYF
CDR3 DNA: TGTGCCAGCAGCTTGGGACTAGCGGACGGGTACGAGCAGTACTTC
V gene: TRBV5-4
J gene: TRBJ2-7
clone size: -
D gene: TRBD2

CDR3 protein: CSGRQRGLYNEQFF
CDR3 DNA: TGCAGCGGCCGGCAGCGGGGGTTGTACAATGAGCAGTTCTTC
V gene: TRBV29-1
J gene: TRBJ2-1
clone size: -
D gene: TRBD2

CDR3 protein: CASKGTGGFTEAFF
CDR3 DNA: TGTGCCAGCAAGGGGACAGGGGGTTTTACTGAAGCTTTCTTT
V gene: TRBV5-4
J gene: TRBJ1-1
clone size: -
D gene: TRBD1

CDR3 protein: CASSGWGTGNSYEQYF
CDR3 DNA: TGTGCCAGCAGCGGCTGGGGGACAGGGAATTCCTACGAGCAGTACTTC
V gene: TRBV9
J gene: TRBJ2-7
clone size: -
D gene: TRBD1

CDR3 protein: CASSLEGGGSVNEQFF
CDR3 DNA: TGTGCTAGCAGCTTAGAGGGTGGAGGGTCGGTGAATGAGCAGTTCTTC
V gene: TRBV7-7
J gene: TRBJ2-1
clone size: -
D gene: -

CDR3 protein: CASSEPVGGLETQYF
CDR3 DNA: TGTGCCAGCAGTGAACCGGTTGGAGGGTTGGAGACCCAGTACTTC
V gene: TRBV2
J gene: TRBJ2-5
clone size: -
D gene: -

CDR3 protein: CASSKNRQLEAFF
CDR3 DNA: TGTGCCAGCAGTAAAAACCGACAGCTTGAAGCTTTCTTT
V gene: TRBV27
J gene: TRBJ1-1
clone size: -
D gene: -

CDR3 protein: CASSQDLLAGGEQYF
CDR3 DNA: TGTGCCAGCAGCCAAGACTTACTAGCGGGAGGCGAGCAGTACTTC
V gene: TRBV4-2
J gene: TRBJ2-7
clone size: -
D gene: TRBD2

CDR3 protein: CASSVAPARANEQFF
CDR3 DNA: TGTGCCAGCAGCGTAGCCCCGGCCAGGGCCAATGAGCAGTTCTTC
V gene: TRBV9
J gene: TRBJ2-1
clone size: -
D gene: -